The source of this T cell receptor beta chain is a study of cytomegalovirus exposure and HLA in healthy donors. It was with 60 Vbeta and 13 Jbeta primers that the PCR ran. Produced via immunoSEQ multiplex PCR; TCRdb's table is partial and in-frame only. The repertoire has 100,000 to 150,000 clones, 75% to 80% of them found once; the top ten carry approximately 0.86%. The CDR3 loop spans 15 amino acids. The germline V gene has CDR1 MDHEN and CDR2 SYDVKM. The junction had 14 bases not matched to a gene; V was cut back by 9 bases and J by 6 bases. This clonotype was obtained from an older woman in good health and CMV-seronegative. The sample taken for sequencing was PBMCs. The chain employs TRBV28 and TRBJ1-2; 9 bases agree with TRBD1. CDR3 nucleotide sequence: TGTGCCAGTCTTTCTCCCCTCGGGACAGGGAATGGCTACACCTTC. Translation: CASLSPLGTGNGYTF.